A single sample gave rise to the 28 T cell receptor beta chains below, sequenced in a study of T-cell reconstitution after alpha-beta-depleted transplantation in children. Unique molecular identifiers were incorporated into the prepared TCRbeta library. TCRdb processed the PCR reads anew with MiXCR; each CDR3 protein has one entry. The sample records approximately 400,000 distinct CDR3 sequences, approximately 11% being singletons. Sequencing used PBMCs from the stem cell graft donor, obtained from the stem cell graft. The receptors here all came from a human donor who donated a stem cell graft to a child with acute myeloid leukemia.

V and J are TRBV3-1 and TRBJ1-2, with a weak D call TRBD1 (5 bases). CDR3 length: 12 residues. Germline V lookup: CDR1 LGHDT, CDR2 YNNKEL (reference sequence). V lost 3 bases and J 8 bases, leaving 10 bases between the germline ends. Written as DNA, the CDR3 is TGTGCCAGCAGCCAGGGGGAGGACGGCTACACCTTC. Protein: CASSQGEDGYTF.

This clonotype was recorded many times. For the CDR3, the DNA is TGTGCCAGCAGCGTAAGCGTCAGTGACACAGATACGCAGTATTTT. Translation: CASSVSVSDTDTQYF. The chain combines TRBV9 with TRBJ2-3; D not certain. Germline-derived CDR1 and CDR2 are SGDLS and YYNGEE. V was shortened by 1 base and J by 2 bases, with 11 bases between the two germline ends. The CDR3 has 15 amino acids. The whole variable domain, filled in from reference TRBV9 and TRBJ2-3, reads DSGVTQTPKHLITATGQRVTLRCSPRSGDLSVYWYQQSLDQGLQFLIQYYNGEERAKGNILERFSAQQFPDLHSELNLSSLELGDSALYFCASSVSVSDTDTQYFGPGTRLTVL.

This clonotype was detected once. This chain links TRBV9 with TRBJ2-3, with TRBD1 as a possible D gene (5 bases). Germline V gives CDR1 SGDLS, CDR2 YYNGEE. This CDR3 is 15 amino acids long. Deletions cut 3 bases from V and 1 base from J, with 12 bases between. This CDR3 is CASSARVSRTDTQYF. Written as DNA, the CDR3 is TGTGCCAGCAGCGCCAGGGTGTCTCGCACAGATACGCAGTATTTT.

The V and J genes are TRBV27 and TRBJ1-5; tentative D call: TRBD1 (5 bases). Between the trimmed V and J ends, which lost 2 bases and 0 bases, there was a span of 11 bases. Germline V gives CDR1 MNHEY, CDR2 SMNVEV (reference sequence). The CDR3 totals 16 residues. The CDR3 DNA is TGTGCCAGCAGTTTAACGGGACTCACTAGCAATCAGCCCCAGCATTTT. It is translated as CASSLTGLTSNQPQHF.

The chain carries TRBV2 and TRBJ2-3; possibly TRBD1 for D (8 bases). The CDR3 extends over 14 amino acids. V lost 6 bases to trimming and J lost 6 bases, with 16 bases between them. Looked up from germline, CDR1 is SNHLY and CDR2 is FYNNEI. The CDR3: CASSLDRGGDTQYF. As DNA, the CDR3 is TGTGCCAGCAGCCTCGACAGGGGAGGGGATACGCAGTATTTT.

The rearrangement joins TRBV27 to TRBJ2-3; 10 bases align to TRBD2. Per the germline V gene, CDR1 is MNHEY and CDR2 is SMNVEV (reference sequence). The CDR3 contains 16 residues. J lost 0 bases, V lost 7 bases, and 7 bases had no gene match. CDR3 DNA: TGTGCCAGCACCCGGGGACTAGCGCACAGCACAGATACGCAGTATTTT. Amino acids: CASTRGLAHSTDTQYF.

J is TRBJ2-4 and V is TRBV20-1; 9 nucleotides line up with TRBD2. Trimming at V came to 6 bases and at J to 0 bases, leaving 9 bases not matched to a gene. Germline CDR1 is DFQATT and CDR2 is SNEGSKA (reference sequence). CDR3 length: 16 amino acids. The CDR3 DNA is TGCAGTGCCTGGTTAGCGGGAGCGCTAGCCAAAAACATTCAGTACTTC. It encodes CSAWLAGALAKNIQYF.

This clonotype was observed a handful of times. The chain uses TRBV20-1 and TRBJ2-6, with a possible D match to TRBD1 (6 bases). Germline V CDR1 and CDR2: DFQATT, SNEGSKA (reference sequence). V lost 6 bases and J 0 bases, leaving 12 bases between the germline ends. The CDR3 is made up of 15 amino acids. Here the CDR3 reads CSAGHISSGANVLTF. In nucleotides, the CDR3 is TGCAGTGCGGGACACATCAGCTCTGGGGCCAACGTCCTGACTTTC.

This clonotype was found many times. V gene TRBV12-3 or TRBV12-4 combines with J gene TRBJ2-1; TRBD2 matches at 12 bases. V gave up 6 bases and J gave up 8 bases; unmatched junction bases: 11. This CDR3 has 16 amino acids. The CDR3: CASRSSSGRAWDEQFF. The CDR3 coding sequence is TGTGCCAGCAGATCCTCTAGCGGGAGGGCCTGGGATGAGCAGTTCTTC.

V gene TRBV25-1 combines with J gene TRBJ2-7, with D unclear. CDR1 is MGHDK and CDR2 is SYGVNS in the germline V gene. The V gene lost 3 bases and the J gene lost 7 bases, with 16 bases spanning the gap. The CDR3 totals 14 residues. The CDR3 loop reads CASSDSARAMEQYF. The CDR3 DNA sequence: TGTGCCAGCAGTGACTCCGCTAGGGCGATGGAGCAGTACTTC.

V gene TRBV7-2 combines with J gene TRBJ2-1; D is unresolved. Trimming cost V 0 bases and J 0 bases, with 9 bases left between them. Germline assignment: CDR1 SGHTA and CDR2 FQGNSA. The CDR3 runs to 16 residues. The CDR3, as DNA: TGTGCCAGCAGCTTAGCGCGGCTCAGCTCCTACAATGAGCAGTTCTTC. Translating it yields CASSLARLSSYNEQFF.

This clonotype showed up just a few times. This CDR3 is CASRAEDEKLFF. CDR3 nucleotide sequence: TGTGCCAGCCGGGCAGAAGATGAAAAACTGTTTTTT. The chain joins TRBV12-3 or TRBV12-4 to TRBJ1-4, with D uncertain. This CDR3 is built from 12 residues. Deletions cut 8 bases from V and 6 bases from J, with 10 bases between.

This chain uses TRBV14 with TRBJ1-1; no clear D gene. CDR1 and CDR2 from the germline V gene are SGHDN and FVKESK. Trimming removed 5 bases from V and 9 bases from J, with 13 bases in between. This CDR3 region has 12 residues. The CDR3 DNA sequence: TGTGCCAGCAGCTTAGGACTCGCCCAAGCTTTCTTT. Its translation: CASSLGLAQAFF.

The table lists this clonotype with many counts. The gene calls are TRBV27 and TRBJ1-3; possibly TRBD1 for D (6 bases). Per germline, CDR1 MNHEY and CDR2 SMNVEV (reference sequence). V was shortened by 5 bases and J by 4 bases, with 9 bases between the two germline ends. The CDR3 is 13 residues long. CDR3 sequence reads: CASSGGQGNTIYF. In DNA form, the CDR3 reads TGTGCCAGCAGTGGAGGACAGGGAAACACCATATATTTT.

This chain joins TRBV10-3 and TRBJ1-3; TRBD1 is a possible D gene (5 bases). V dropped 4 bases and J dropped 0 bases, with 10 bases sitting between them. The CDR3 has 15 residues. CDR1 ENHRY and CDR2 SYGVKD come from the germline V gene. The CDR3 sequence is CAISGQPHSGNTIYF. In DNA, the CDR3 is TGTGCCATCAGTGGACAGCCGCACTCTGGAAACACCATATATTTT.

The chain is built from TRBV12-3 or TRBV12-4 and TRBJ2-1, with TRBD2 matching over 13 bases. The CDR3 has 16 amino acids. V gave up 2 bases and J gave up 6 bases; unmatched junction bases: 4. As DNA, the CDR3 is TGTGCCAGCAGTTTAAGGGGACTAGCGGGACCCAATGAGCAGTTCTTC. Encoded protein: CASSLRGLAGPNEQFF.

This clonotype was counted many times. The gene calls are TRBV12-3 or TRBV12-4 and TRBJ1-2, with a tentative D call TRBD1 (5 bases). The CDR3 length is 13 residues. The ends were cut back, 3 bases at V and 3 bases at J, with 8 bases in the middle. The CDR3 reads CASSLRGYYGYTF. CDR3 coding DNA: TGTGCCAGCAGTTTGAGGGGCTACTATGGCTACACCTTC.

This clonotype was recorded at least ten times. The CDR3 spells CSARAAGEQYF. In nucleotides, the CDR3 is TGCAGTGCTAGAGCGGCGGGCGAGCAGTACTTC. V usage is TRBV20-1 and J usage is TRBJ2-7, with a tentative D call TRBD2 (5 bases). The CDR3 loop spans 11 amino acids. Trimming cost V 1 base and J 6 bases, with 7 bases left between them. The germline V gene encodes CDR1 DFQATT and CDR2 SNEGSKA (reference sequence).

This clonotype was seen ten or more times. The chain couples TRBV11-2 to TRBJ2-1; 11 bases agree with TRBD2. V was clipped by 1 base and J by 5 bases; unmatched bases: 4. CDR1 and CDR2 (germline): SGHAT, FQNNGV. CDR3 size: 16 residues. The CDR3 is CASSLVGTSGNNEQFF. In DNA form, the CDR3 reads TGTGCCAGCAGCTTAGTTGGGACTAGCGGCAACAATGAGCAGTTCTTC. The full variable domain, rest sourced from reference TRBV11-2 and TRBJ2-1, is EAGVAQSPRYKIIEKRQSVAFWCNPISGHATLYWYQQILGQGPKLLIQFQNNGVVDDSQLPKDRFSAERLKGVDSTLKIQPAKLEDSAVYLCASSLVGTSGNNEQFFGPGTRLTVL.

This clonotype was detected ten times or more. This chain links TRBV6-1 with TRBJ1-2, with a weak D call TRBD1 (6 bases). Looked up from germline, CDR1 is MNHNS and CDR2 is SASEGT. The CDR3 has 13 amino acids. The V end was cut by 4 bases, the J end by 7 bases, with 13 bases between. The CDR3 region has the DNA TGTGCCAGCAGTGCAGGGGCTGACGTTGGCTACACCTTC. It translates to CASSAGADVGYTF.

This clonotype was seen only a few times. The rearrangement uses TRBV5-5 and TRBJ2-4; 9 nucleotides line up with TRBD2. The length of the CDR3 is 17 residues. J was trimmed by 0 bases and V by 3 bases; bases with no gene match: 7. Germline CDR1 SGHKS, CDR2 YYEKEE (reference sequence). The CDR3 loop reads CASSSASGTLAKNIQYF. CDR3 coding DNA: TGTGCCAGCAGCTCCGCTAGCGGGACACTAGCCAAAAACATTCAGTACTTC.

This chain links TRBV5-4 with TRBJ2-3, with TRBD2 matching over 14 bases. The CDR3 spans 18 residues. In germline, CDR1 is SGHNT, CDR2 YYREEE (reference sequence). V lost 3 bases to trimming and J lost 2 bases; unmatched junction nucleotides: 8. The CDR3 is CASSSWTSGGLNTDTQYF. DNA of the CDR3: TGTGCCAGCAGCTCCTGGACTAGCGGGGGGCTTAACACAGATACGCAGTATTTT. The complete variable domain, with remaining parts taken from reference TRBV5-4 and TRBJ2-3, reads ETGVTQSPTHLIKTRGQQVTLRCSSQSGHNTVSWYQQALGQGPQFIFQYYREEENGRGNFPPRFSGLQFPNYSSELNVNALELDDSALYLCASSSWTSGGLNTDTQYFGPGTRLTVL.

In its sample, this clonotype was seen a few times. This chain connects TRBV7-2 to TRBJ1-2, with TRBD1 matching over 11 bases. The CDR3 spans 13 residues. The germline CDR1 and CDR2 sequences are SGHTA and FQGNSA. After removal of 4 bases from V and 8 bases from J, the junction contained 3 bases not matched to a gene. The DNA of the CDR3 is TGTGCCAGCAGCTGGGACAGGGGGACGGGCTACACCTTC. This translates into CASSWDRGTGYTF.

This clonotype is medium-sized in the sample. V is TRBV5-6 and J is TRBJ2-2; TRBD1 might be the D (6 bases). Germline loops: CDR1 SGHDT, CDR2 YYEEEE. The CDR3 has 13 residues. V was pared by 3 bases and J by 6 bases, with 9 bases between. CDR3 amino acids: CASSSRGAGELFF. In DNA form, the CDR3 reads TGTGCCAGCAGCTCCAGGGGAGCCGGGGAGCTGTTTTTT.

J is TRBJ2-5 and V is TRBV7-9; D remains ambiguous. The V gene lost 5 bases and the J gene lost 5 bases, with 9 bases spanning the gap. Looked up from germline, CDR1 is SEHNR and CDR2 is FQNEAQ (reference sequence). The CDR3 consists of 12 residues. CDR3 in amino acids: CASSGVRETQYF. The CDR3, as DNA: TGTGCCAGCAGCGGGGTCCGGGAGACCCAGTACTTC.

On this clonotype itself: A much larger clonotype is one base distant, so this may be a read error. This CDR3 is missing its conserved last phenylalanine or tryptophan, likely due to a read error. V gene TRBV5-1 combines with J gene TRBJ2-5; possible D gene TRBD2, 5 bases. V was trimmed by 0 bases and J by 5 bases, leaving 17 bases between them. The germline V gene encodes CDR1 SGHRS and CDR2 YFSETQ. This CDR3 has 16 amino acids. The CDR3 bases are TGCGCCAGCAGCTTGGATATTGGCGCCTCGGGGGAGACCCAGTACTCC. Protein sequence: CASSLDIGASGETQYS.

This clonotype was detected only a few times. The J gene is TRBJ2-7, the V gene TRBV5-6; D is uncertain. Germline V CDR1 and CDR2: SGHDT, YYEEEE. Trimming shortened V by 4 bases and J by 1 base, and 18 bases separated the two germline ends. The CDR3 totals 16 residues. CDR3 residues: CASSRRTVGLSYEQYF. CDR3 sequence (DNA): TGTGCCAGCAGCCGCCGGACGGTAGGGTTATCCTACGAGCAGTACTTC.

The genes are TRBV20-1 and TRBJ1-3; 7 bases agree with TRBD1. The CDR3 is 14 amino acids. Germline assignment: CDR1 DFQATT and CDR2 SNEGSKA (reference sequence). V lost 2 bases and J lost 0; bases outside the gene matches: 1. Here the CDR3 reads CSARTGASGNTIYF. The DNA for the CDR3 is TGCAGTGCTAGAACAGGGGCCTCTGGAAACACCATATATTTT.